This entry lists 20 T cell receptor beta chains sequenced from one sample in a study of blood T cells in healthy people across ages. Next came a second PCR, run for roughly 6 to 11 cycles, which used a sample-barcoded 5' primer along with a J-beta primer mix. TCRdb processed the 5' RACE reads anew with MiXCR; each CDR3 protein has one entry. Among 600,000 to 850,000 distinct CDR3 sequences listed, roughly 25% were seen once. The sample was also linked to a second study, of T cells of mothers and their children.

Sequencing used blood. The receptors were gathered from a boy aged 5-17 years in good health.

This clonotype was observed a few times. This chain joins TRBV7-2 and TRBJ2-7; 15 positions match TRBD2. V shed 5 bases and J 0 bases; nucleotides not matched to a gene: 8. Looked up from germline, CDR1 is SGHTA and CDR2 is FQGNSA. This CDR3 comprises 18 residues. The DNA for the CDR3 is TGTGCCAGCAGCCCGGGGACTAGCGGGAGGCCCAACTCCTACGAGCAGTACTTC. Encoded protein: CASSPGTSGRPNSYEQYF.

This clonotype was seen a few times. This chain links TRBV6-1 with TRBJ1-1; possibly TRBD1 for D (5 bases). This CDR3 has 16 residues. Between the trimmed V and J ends, which lost 6 bases and 3 bases, there was a span of 20 bases. Germline V gene sequence: CDR1 MNHNS, CDR2 SASEGT. The CDR3, as DNA: TGTGCCAGCAGGAAGGGACCGGCGATTTGGGACACTGAAGCTTTCTTT. Its protein is CASRKGPAIWDTEAFF.

Note on this clonotype: The germline gene is not matched at one end of the junction; a read error may be the cause. The chain is built from TRBV7-7 and TRBJ2-5; the D gene is possibly TRBD2 (6 bases). CDR1 and CDR2 from the germline V gene are SSHAT and FNYEAQ (reference sequence). This CDR3 comprises 14 residues. CDR3 sequence: CASSPIIAEETQYF. CDR3 in DNA: TGTGCTAGCAGCCCCATTATAGCGGAAGAGACCCAGTACTTC.

In its sample, this clonotype was seen a few times. The V and J genes are TRBV2 and TRBJ2-5; 9 nucleotides line up with TRBD1. The CDR3 is 14 amino acids. Germline CDR1 is SNHLY and CDR2 is FYNNEI. The junction had 6 bases not matched to a gene; V was cut back by 6 bases and J by 4 bases. The CDR3 sequence is CASRDRGGRETQYF. Written as DNA, the CDR3 is TGTGCCAGCAGGGACAGGGGTGGGAGAGAGACCCAGTACTTC.

About this clonotype: Mismatch with germline at one junction end may stem from a read error. The chain carries TRBV29-1 and TRBJ2-3, with D unresolved. Germline CDR1 and CDR2: SQVTM and ANQGSEA. CDR3 length: 13 residues. The CDR3, as DNA: TGCAGCGTTGAATTCGTATTCAGAGATGCGCAGTATTTT. It translates to CSVEFVFRDAQYF.

This chain links TRBV28 with TRBJ1-4, with no clear D. Germline V gene sequence: CDR1 MDHEN, CDR2 SYDVKM. The CDR3 is made up of 18 amino acids. V lost 6 bases and J 4 bases, leaving 24 bases between the germline ends. The CDR3 sequence is CASSSPRSADVYNEKLFF. The DNA for the CDR3 is TGTGCCAGCAGCTCCCCCCGGTCCGCGGACGTCTATAATGAAAAACTGTTTTTT.

This clonotype was seen only once. The chain recombines TRBV2 with TRBJ2-7; 9 bases align to TRBD1. CDR1 SNHLY and CDR2 FYNNEI come from the germline V gene. CDR3 length equals 13 residues. Unmatched junction bases numbered 5, after V lost 6 bases and J lost 5 bases. CDR3 DNA sequence: TGTGCCAGCAGCACGGACAGGGGCGACGAGCAGTACTTC. As protein: CASSTDRGDEQYF.

This clonotype was recorded only once. One end of the junction fails to match germline, which may point to a read error. V gene TRBV28 combines with J gene TRBJ2-5; TRBD2 aligns across 14 bases. CDR3 length equals 15 residues. Germline lookup yields CDR1 MDHEN and CDR2 SYDVKM. Here the CDR3 reads CASTEGLAGVVEQLF. The CDR3 nucleotides read TGTGCCAGCACAGAGGGACTAGCGGGGGTAGTTGAGCAGCTCTTC.

This clonotype was found many times. The rearrangement links TRBV6-6 to TRBJ2-5; possible D gene TRBD2, 6 bases. The CDR3 spans 13 residues. Germline assignment: CDR1 MNHNY and CDR2 SVGAGI (reference sequence). Trimming pared 2 bases from V and 2 bases from J, leaving 6 bases between. The CDR3: CASSYREQETQYF. The DNA of the CDR3 is TGTGCCAGCAGTTACCGGGAGCAAGAGACCCAGTACTTC.

For the CDR3, the DNA is TGTGCCAGCAGCTTAGTCGGGGGCGCGTTTCCAGATACGCAGTATTTT. It specifies CASSLVGGAFPDTQYF. The V and J genes are TRBV7-2 and TRBJ2-3, with D perhaps matching TRBD1 or TRBD2 (6 bases each). The CDR3 spans 16 residues. Trimming stripped 1 base from V and 4 bases from J, with 15 bases between. CDR1 is SGHTA and CDR2 is FQGNSA in the germline V gene.

The chain has TRBV27 and TRBJ1-1, with no clear D. There are 11 residues in the CDR3. V gave up 7 bases and J gave up 4 bases, with 7 bases separating them. Germline loops: CDR1 MNHEY, CDR2 SMNVEV (reference sequence). CDR3 coding DNA: TGTGCCAGCAACAGTCGCACTGAAGCTTTCTTT. Amino acids: CASNSRTEAFF.

The chain combines TRBV2 with TRBJ1-5; D might be TRBD1 (5 bases). Trimming left V 6 bases short and J 3 bases short, with 12 bases between. This CDR3 has 14 amino acids. CDR1 and CDR2 from the germline V gene are SNHLY and FYNNEI. The CDR3, as DNA: TGTGCCAGCAGGACGGACGGGACCAATCAGCCCCAGCATTTT. It codes for CASRTDGTNQPQHF.

Note on this clonotype: At one of its ends the junction is not consistent with the germline gene, which may arise from a read error. The V gene is TRBV10-3, the J gene TRBJ2-2; TRBD2 aligns across 8 bases. In germline, CDR1 is ENHRY, CDR2 SYGVKD. CDR3 length equals 16 residues. The CDR3 nucleotides are TGTGCCATCGGTGAGTCGTTGGGACTAGACACCGGGGAGCTGTTTTTT. The encoded protein is CAIGESLGLDTGELFF.

The chain has TRBV12-3 or TRBV12-4 and TRBJ1-2; TRBD1 aligns across 7 bases. V shed 3 bases, J shed 1 base, and the junction held 8 bases outside the gene matches. CDR3 length: 16 residues. CDR3 nucleotide sequence: TGTGCCAGCAGTTTGCGGGTTTGGGACAGTAACTATGGCTACACCTTC. Its translation: CASSLRVWDSNYGYTF.

There are many counts of this clonotype. The chain joins TRBV4-3 to TRBJ2-1, with D possibly matching TRBD2 (5 bases). The CDR3 length is 15 residues. Trimming took off 0 bases at V and 9 bases at J, with 15 bases between the two ends. CDR1 is LGHNA and CDR2 is YSLEER in the germline V gene. CDR3 residues: CASSQDLAGWGEQFF. The CDR3 DNA is TGCGCCAGCAGCCAAGATTTGGCGGGTTGGGGTGAGCAGTTCTTC.

This clonotype was counted between two and nine times. The chain combines TRBV14 with TRBJ2-3; D is uncertain. CDR3 length: 13 amino acids. Germline-derived CDR1 and CDR2 are SGHDN and FVKESK. The V end was cut by 1 base, the J end by 4 bases, with 6 bases between. The CDR3 spells CASSQVVPDTQYF. The CDR3 nucleotides are TGTGCCAGCAGCCAAGTTGTACCAGATACGCAGTATTTT.

This clonotype was observed a handful of times. V is TRBV21-1 and J is TRBJ2-2; the table assigns TRBD1, which was not confirmed against the DNA. TRBV21-1 is labeled a pseudogene. The CDR3 extends over 17 amino acids. The DNA of the CDR3 is TGCGCCAGCAGCTCGAACAGGGAGAAGGAGGACACCGGGGAGCTGTTTTTT. The encoded protein is CASSSNREKEDTGELFF.

The sample holds a few counts of this clonotype. CDR3 loop: CASGPGGDNEQFF. In nucleotides, the CDR3 is TGCGCCAGCGGGCCGGGGGGAGACAATGAGCAGTTCTTC. The rearrangement uses TRBV4-3 and TRBJ2-5; 7 bases fit TRBD2. The last part of the DNA fits TRBJ2-1 better; the J call may be wrong. The CDR3 is made up of 13 amino acids. Germline V gives CDR1 LGHNA, CDR2 YSLEER.

This clonotype was counted only a few times. The J gene is TRBJ2-5, the V gene TRBV6-2 or TRBV6-3; 8 bases agree with TRBD1. Matching the DNA end better, TRBJ2-7 makes the J call doubtful. The CDR3 has 13 amino acids. Germline V lookup: CDR1 MNHEY, CDR2 SVGEGT. The chain's CDR3 is CATQGALDYEQYF. The DNA for the CDR3 is TGTGCCACTCAGGGGGCCTTGGACTACGAGCAGTACTTC.

The chain recombines TRBV11-2 with TRBJ2-1; the D gene is possibly TRBD2 (5 bases). The CDR3 is 13 amino acids. Trimming cost V 1 base and J 12 bases, with 13 bases left between them. CDR1 is SGHAT, CDR2 FQNNGV, per germline. CDR3: CASSLGLLGGQFF. The DNA of the CDR3 is TGTGCCAGCAGCTTAGGACTCCTCGGAGGGCAGTTCTTC.